This entry lists 10 T cell receptor beta chains sequenced from one sample in a study of T cells in Graves' hyperthyroidism and ophthalmopathy. Authors of the study amplified TCR beta CDR3 regions from RNA transcripts. TCR CDR3 underwent first-round RT-PCR with the HTBI primer set. One entry per CDR3 protein results from TCRdb running MiXCR on the multiplex PCR reads. The repertoire holds about 640,000 distinct CDR3 sequences, with around 20% as singletons. The sample taken for sequencing was blood. Source of these receptors: a man under 40 with Graves' ophthalmopathy.

The chain combines TRBV11-2 with TRBJ1-6; D might be TRBD1 (6 bases). V lost 6 bases and J lost 9, with 18 bases in between. Germline V gene data show CDR1 as SGHAT and CDR2 as FQNNGV. This CDR3 contains 15 residues. The CDR3: CASRSPGDLASPLHF. CDR3 in DNA: TGTGCCAGCAGATCCCCAGGGGACCTGGCTTCACCCCTCCACTTT. Supplemented by reference TRBV11-2 and TRBJ1-6, the full variable domain reads EAGVAQSPRYKIIEKRQSVAFWCNPISGHATLYWYQQILGQGPKLLIQFQNNGVVDDSQLPKDRFSAERLKGVDSTLKIQPAKLEDSAVYLCASRSPGDLASPLHFGNGTRLTVT.

In this sample, this clonotype turned up many times. This chain uses TRBV2 with TRBJ1-4, with D tentatively TRBD1 (5 bases). Germline V gene sequence: CDR1 SNHLY, CDR2 FYNNEI. V was shortened by 2 bases and J by 7 bases, with 14 bases between the two germline ends. This CDR3 has 15 residues. The CDR3 protein is CASSERSGWGEKLFF. CDR3 sequence (DNA): TGTGCCAGCAGTGAACGGTCAGGGTGGGGTGAAAAACTGTTTTTT.

J is TRBJ1-5 and V is TRBV6-1, with TRBD1 matching 7 bases. Germline lookup yields CDR1 MNHNS and CDR2 SASEGT. The CDR3 runs to 17 residues. V was clipped by 11 bases and J by 0 bases; unmatched bases: 16. In DNA, the CDR3 is TGTGCCCGACTTCGGGACAGAGAGGATTATAGCAATCAGCCCCAGCATTTT. As protein: CARLRDREDYSNQPQHF.

This clonotype was recorded a few times. The CDR3 sequence is CASSSPSDDTDTQYF. CDR3 in DNA: TGTGCCAGCAGCTCCCCGTCGGACGACACAGATACGCAGTATTTT. The J gene is TRBJ2-3, the V gene TRBV7-9; D unclear. From germline, CDR1 is SEHNR and CDR2 FQNEAQ (reference sequence). Trimming left V 4 bases short and J 2 bases short, with 13 bases between. This CDR3 has 15 residues.

The gene calls are TRBV6-2 or TRBV6-3 and TRBJ1-1, with 7 bases lining up with TRBD1. CDR3 length: 14 residues. V lost 6 bases, J lost 1 base, and 5 bases stayed unmatched. CDR1 and CDR2 (germline): MNHEY, SVGEGT. The CDR3 coding sequence is TGTGCCAGCAGGCTAGGGGGCAAGAACACTGAAGCTTTCTTT. Protein sequence: CASRLGGKNTEAFF.

In its sample, this clonotype was seen a few times. At one end the junction does not follow the germline gene, possibly because of a read error. The genes are TRBV6-1 and TRBJ2-7, with 7 bases fitting TRBD1. There are 17 residues in the CDR3. The germline V gene encodes CDR1 MNHNS and CDR2 SASEGT. CDR3 nucleotides: TGTGTCAGCACCCGAAAGGGGGCAGGGGACAGTACCTACGAGCAGTACTTC. Protein: CVSTRKGAGDSTYEQYF.

J is TRBJ2-6 and V is TRBV5-1, with D unresolved. V lost 3 bases and J lost 2, with 12 bases in between. Germline CDR1 and CDR2: SGHRS and YFSETQ. This CDR3 has 16 amino acids. CDR3 in amino acids: CASSSPSSAGANVLTF. CDR3 nucleotide sequence: TGCGCCAGCAGCTCGCCCTCAAGCGCTGGGGCCAACGTCCTGACTTTC.

The rearrangement links TRBV27 to TRBJ2-7; tentative D call: TRBD1 (6 bases). The ends were cut back, 6 bases at V and 8 bases at J, with 17 bases in the middle. The CDR3 covers 13 residues. Germline lookup yields CDR1 MNHEY and CDR2 SMNVEV (reference sequence). In DNA, the CDR3 is TGTGCCAGCAGCACAGGGAGCTCCGGCAAGCAGTACTTC. As protein: CASSTGSSGKQYF.

V gene TRBV18 combines with J gene TRBJ2-2, with D unclear. The CDR3 runs 16 residues. V was pared by 6 bases and J by 0 bases, with 14 bases between. CDR1 is KGHSH and CDR2 is LQKENI in the germline V gene. The CDR3 reads CASSATTYSNTGELFF. CDR3 bases: TGTGCCAGCTCTGCGACGACCTACTCGAACACCGGGGAGCTGTTTTTT.

The V gene is TRBV5-6, the J gene TRBJ1-1; 8 nucleotides align to TRBD1. After removal of 0 bases from V and 8 bases from J, the junction contained 6 bases not matched to a gene. The CDR3 sequence is 14 residues long. Germline V gene lookup returns CDR1 SGHDT and CDR2 YYEEEE. The CDR3 is CASSLADRGVEAFF. CDR3 in DNA: TGTGCCAGCAGCTTGGCCGACAGGGGTGTCGAAGCTTTCTTT.